This passage covers 24 T cell receptor beta chains from one sample sequenced in a study of blood T cell repertoires in COVID-19. Sequencing used immunoSEQ multiplex PCR; TCRdb keeps in-frame clones, though not all of them. The sample has fewer than 150,000 clones, almost 85% seen once. The sequenced material came from peripheral blood. These receptors were obtained from a human donor in a cohort sampled during active COVID-19.

This clone was observed many times. The rearrangement uses TRBV6-5 and TRBJ2-1, with a possible D match to TRBD2 (6 bases). Germline V CDR1 and CDR2: MNHEY, SVGAGI. There are 13 residues in the CDR3. V lost 8 bases to trimming and J lost 8 bases, with 16 bases between them. CDR3 sequence: CASLWTTSDEQFF. The CDR3 nucleotides are TGTGCCAGCCTATGGACTACCTCGGATGAGCAGTTCTTC.

Here the CDR3 reads CASSQDIGTSGTDTQYF. As DNA, the CDR3 is TGCGCCAGCAGCCAAGATATTGGTACTAGCGGCACAGATACGCAGTATTTT. V and J are TRBV4-1 and TRBJ2-3; 7 positions agree with TRBD2. CDR3 length equals 17 residues. The trim removed 0 bases at V and 1 base at J, leaving 7 bases unmatched. The germline gives CDR1 MGHRA, CDR2 YSYEKL.

Note on this clone: This same CDR3 is encoded by further DNA sequences in the sample. The gene calls are TRBV12-3 or TRBV12-4 and TRBJ1-1; D is unresolved. V shed 3 bases and J shed 5 bases, with 7 bases lying between them. This CDR3 is built from 12 residues. The CDR3 here is CASSFGGTEAFF. DNA for the CDR3: TGTGCCAGCAGTTTTGGAGGGACTGAAGCTTTCTTT.

The V gene is TRBV2, the J gene TRBJ1-3, with 7 bases aligning to TRBD1. V trimming: 3 bases; J trimming: 2 bases; junction bases outside the gene matches: 1. Germline V CDR1 and CDR2: SNHLY, FYNNEI. The CDR3 extends over 14 amino acids. The CDR3 here is CASSDQGAGNTIYF. The CDR3 DNA reads TGTGCCAGCAGTGACCAGGGGGCTGGAAACACCATATATTTT.

V and J are TRBV4-1 and TRBJ1-6; 8 positions match TRBD1. The germline V gene encodes CDR1 MGHRA and CDR2 YSYEKL. The CDR3 is 16 residues long. The V gene end was trimmed by 2 bases and the J gene end by 3 bases; junction bases not matched to a gene: 3. CDR3 nucleotide sequence: TGCGCCAGCAGCCAAACAGGGGGTGGCTATAATTCACCCCTCCACTTT. It translates to CASSQTGGGYNSPLHF.

The V and J genes are TRBV21-1 and TRBJ1-3; the D call of TRBD1 is as the table states it, not checked on the DNA. TRBV21-1 is reported as a pseudogene. The CDR3 extends over 17 amino acids. CDR3 protein: CASSKGAQGAAGNTIYF. CDR3 bases: TGTGCCAGCAGCAAAGGAGCACAGGGGGCAGCTGGAAACACCATATATTTT.

J is TRBJ2-7 and V is TRBV10-2; D unclear. Trimming pared 3 bases from V and 2 bases from J, leaving 11 bases between. Germline values: CDR1 WSHSY, CDR2 SAAADI. CDR3 length equals 14 residues. The CDR3 nucleotides read TGCGCCAGCAGTGAATTGGCCACTACCTACGAGCAGTACTTC. Translated: CASSELATTYEQYF.

The chain employs TRBV10-3 and TRBJ2-3, with D perhaps TRBD2 (6 bases). Germline V gene lookup returns CDR1 ENHRY and CDR2 SYGVKD. V dropped 3 bases and J dropped 3 bases, with 7 bases sitting between them. This CDR3 has 13 amino acids. For the CDR3, the DNA is TGTGCCATCAGTGACCGGGGGACAGATACGCAGTATTTT. This gives the protein CAISDRGTDTQYF.

The rearrangement links TRBV5-1 to TRBJ1-5; TRBD1 agrees at 9 bases. V trimming: 4 bases; J trimming: 9 bases; junction bases outside the gene matches: 5. From germline, CDR1 is SGHRS and CDR2 YFSETQ. The CDR3 length is 13 residues. This chain's CDR3 is CASSRDRAGPQHF. DNA of the CDR3: TGCGCCAGCAGCCGGGACAGGGCCGGGCCCCAGCATTTT.

The chain recombines TRBV7-9 with TRBJ2-3, with a weak D call TRBD2 (5 bases). The germline V gene has CDR1 SEHNR and CDR2 FQNEAQ (reference sequence). V was pared by 7 bases and J by 2 bases, with 16 bases between. This CDR3 region has 15 residues. Written as DNA, the CDR3 is TGTGCCAGCATCGCCGGGATTCAATTCACAGATACGCAGTATTTT. Residues: CASIAGIQFTDTQYF.

This chain uses TRBV12-3 or TRBV12-4 with TRBJ2-2; D is possibly TRBD2 (5 bases). The length of the CDR3 is 13 residues. V lost 6 bases to trimming and J lost 7 bases, with 12 bases between them. The CDR3 nucleotides read TGTGCCAGCAGATACGAGGGTAGCGGGGAGCTGTTTTTT. Translation: CASRYEGSGELFF.

This chain joins TRBV7-9 and TRBJ2-2, with 12 bases identical to TRBD2. The ends lost 3 bases at V and 1 base at J; junction bases unmatched: 0. Germline CDR1 reads SEHNR; CDR2 reads FQNEAQ (reference sequence). The CDR3 sequence is 16 residues long. This CDR3 is CASSLTSGGNTGELFF. The CDR3 DNA follows: TGTGCCAGCAGCTTGACTAGCGGGGGGAACACCGGGGAGCTGTTTTTT.

The gene calls are TRBV5-1 and TRBJ1-5; D not certain. V was clipped by 5 bases and J by 1 base, with 7 bases between them. The germline V gene encodes CDR1 SGHRS and CDR2 YFSETQ. This CDR3 spans 13 amino acids. The CDR3 sequence is CASREESNQPQHF. For the CDR3, the DNA is TGCGCCAGCAGGGAGGAAAGCAATCAGCCCCAGCATTTT.

In its sample, this clone was seen a few times. This chain connects TRBV10-3 to TRBJ1-2; 8 bases line up with TRBD1. With 3 bases clipped from V and 3 bases from J, the junction kept 15 bases outside the gene matches. The CDR3 has 18 amino acids. Germline CDR1 and CDR2: ENHRY and SYGVKD. CDR3 loop: CAISDPGGFGEVDYGYTF. The DNA for the CDR3 is TGTGCCATCAGTGATCCAGGGGGCTTTGGAGAGGTAGACTATGGCTACACCTTC.

The chain joins TRBV29-1 to TRBJ2-1; D is uncertain. The CDR3 sequence is 12 residues long. Germline CDR1 reads SQVTM; CDR2 reads ANQGSEA. V lost 0 bases and J lost 9, with 9 bases in between. CDR3 in DNA: TGCAGCGTTGAAGATCGAGGCCTTGAGCAGTTCTTC. It yields the protein CSVEDRGLEQFF.

V is TRBV5-5 and J is TRBJ2-2, with D maybe TRBD1 (6 bases). With 4 bases removed from V and 0 bases from J, the gap between germline ends came to 10 bases. Germline CDR1 and CDR2: SGHKS and YYEKEE (reference sequence). This CDR3 region has 15 residues. CDR3: CASSPRTANTGELFF. CDR3 nucleotides: TGTGCCAGCAGCCCGCGGACAGCGAACACCGGGGAGCTGTTTTTT.

The CDR3 DNA sequence: TGCGCCAGCAGCCAAGTTGGGCGGGGAGCCTACGAGCAGTACTTC. Its protein is CASSQVGRGAYEQYF. The chain has TRBV4-1 and TRBJ2-7, with a weak D call TRBD2 (6 bases). The CDR3 is made up of 15 amino acids. Germline-derived CDR1 and CDR2 are MGHRA and YSYEKL. Trimming removed 1 base at V and 2 bases at J, with 12 bases between.

This chain connects TRBV27 to TRBJ2-7, with TRBD2 matching 14 bases. The CDR3 extends over 14 amino acids. Germline trimming cut 5 bases from V and 11 bases from J; bases unmatched to any gene: 8. Per germline, CDR1 MNHEY and CDR2 SMNVEV (reference sequence). The CDR3 sequence: CASSQGLAGGSEYF. CDR3 sequence (DNA): TGTGCCAGCAGTCAAGGACTAGCGGGGGGTTCGGAGTACTTC.

The chain couples TRBV10-1 to TRBJ2-7; 9 bases match TRBD1. The ends lost 7 bases at V and 2 bases at J; junction bases unmatched: 18. CDR1 and CDR2 (germline): WNHNN, SYGVQD (reference sequence). CDR3 length: 18 residues. CDR3 protein: CASIIGGTGTSTTYEQYF. CDR3 sequence (DNA): TGCGCCAGCATCATAGGAGGGACAGGGACCTCCACGACCTACGAGCAGTACTTC.

The chain has TRBV9 and TRBJ1-3, with D tentatively TRBD1 (5 bases). CDR3 length: 15 amino acids. Between the trimmed V and J ends, which lost 3 bases and 0 bases, there was a span of 10 bases. From germline, CDR1 is SGDLS and CDR2 YYNGEE. Written as DNA, the CDR3 is TGTGCCAGCAGCGCCTCAGGGATCTCTGGAAACACCATATATTTT. Translating it yields CASSASGISGNTIYF.

The chain combines TRBV7-2 with TRBJ2-1; 13 bases agree with TRBD2. The CDR3 spans 15 residues. V dropped 5 bases and J dropped 6; count of bases not matched to a gene: 4. The germline CDR1 and CDR2 sequences are SGHTA and FQGNSA. CDR3 amino acids: CASSPLAGGANEQFF. CDR3 nucleotides: TGTGCCAGCAGCCCACTAGCGGGGGGGGCCAATGAGCAGTTCTTC.

The chain employs TRBV6-5 and TRBJ1-2; 10 nucleotides align to TRBD1. The CDR3 is 13 residues long. The ends lost 8 bases at V and 7 bases at J; junction bases unmatched: 7. Germline assignment: CDR1 MNHEY and CDR2 SVGAGI. For the CDR3, the DNA is TGTGCCAGCTCCGACAGGGGGCGCGGTGGCTACACCTTC. This translates into CASSDRGRGGYTF.

The chain combines TRBV2 with TRBJ1-1, with D unresolved. Between the trimmed V and J ends, which lost 1 base and 11 bases, there was a span of 11 bases. The germline CDR1 and CDR2 sequences are SNHLY and FYNNEI. CDR3 length equals 12 residues. The DNA of the CDR3 is TGTGCCAGCAGTGAAGGGGGAGGGAGGGCTTTCTTT. It encodes CASSEGGGRAFF.

J is TRBJ2-7 and V is TRBV5-1; 16 bases match TRBD2. CDR3 size: 17 residues. The germline V gene encodes CDR1 SGHRS and CDR2 YFSETQ. The trim removed 4 bases at V and 2 bases at J, leaving 6 bases unmatched. The CDR3 DNA follows: TGCGCCAGCAGCATGGGACTAGCGGGGGGGCATACCTACGAGCAGTACTTC. Protein: CASSMGLAGGHTYEQYF.